This T cell receptor beta chain originates from a study of T cell repertoires in aging, cancer and after chemotherapy (dated by TCRdb to about 2019). Some background on the complete study: Donors were distributed across six age groups ranging from 30 or younger to 70 or older, with at least three individuals included per group. Paired pre- and post-chemotherapy samples in the hematological group came from chronic lymphocytic leukemia patients treated with fludarabine- or bendamustine-based regimens. The full dataset contained millions of TCR reads. The study profiled peripheral blood TCR beta repertoires from healthy donors and cancer patients to examine immunoaging and T cell reconstitution after chemotherapy. Alongside 95 healthy donors serving as a reference group, the cohort included some 220 cancer patients, of whom 94 had hematological cancers and 110 to 140 had solid cancers.

Study-level results and caveats: The authors noted that the repertoire data do not allow conclusions about immunological memory after chemotherapy. In both cancer cohorts, the median generation probability rose over the chemotherapy interval, which suggests that the repertoire was reconstituted through rebound thymic output. Hematological cancer patients had lymphoid organ infiltration, which may itself impair thymic emigration or peripheral T cell expansion. Significantly lower blood TCR diversity and higher clonality were observed in untreated patients with hematological or solid cancers than in age-matched healthy donors. In healthy donors, the decline in TCR diversity with age was mainly explained by loss of richness, whereas in cancer patients loss of evenness was also found to contribute.

With respect to this clonotype: What antigen it recognizes has not been identified. Base qualities are missing; no much larger clone stands one base away.

TCR beta rearrangements were amplified from genomic DNA isolated from peripheral blood, not from sorted cells or RNA. The germline V gene yields SGHDN for CDR1 and FVKESK for CDR2. V is pared back by 0 bases and J by 2 bases, with 13 bases lying between the germline termini. The CDR3, from cysteine to phenylalanine, totals 16 residues. Only the CDR3 DNA is retained, 48 bases long and in frame from the first base. Rearranged TRB sequences spanning V, D and J segments were amplified by multiplex touch-down PCR using a mixed TRB-A/B primer pool. Illumina adapters and sample indices were attached to the amplicons in two consecutive PCR reactions using Phusion HS II polymerase. Amplicons were gel-purified using the NucleoSpin Gel and PCR Clean-up kit and were subsequently checked with Qubit and an Agilent 2100 Bioanalyzer. Sequencing of libraries was carried out on an Illumina MiSeq in 600-cycle, single-indexed, paired-end runs. In the paper's pipeline: TRB sequences were processed with MiXCR versions 2.12 and 3.0.5. Each unique CDR3 nucleotide sequence was treated as one clone, and only productive sequences with two or more reads were kept. Shannon diversity, evenness, clonality (one minus evenness), and alpha-parameterized diversity profiles from alpha 0 to 5 were included as repertoire metrics. The IGoR algorithm was used to calculate generation probabilities of clones in the paired pre- and post-chemotherapy samples. TCRdb reran the public reads through fastp at Q25 and MiXCR, keeping productive beta chains. A single entry per CDR3 protein holds the most common genes and DNA from its merged rows. TCRdb's processing, not the authors' own work, is the source of the V and J calls. The sample data list 4,500 to 5,000 distinct CDR3 sequences, and around 28% of these were observed just once. The top ten constitute about 47% of the sample.

The receptor's source is a human donor with a blood cancer. Specimen: blood. Recombination connected TRBV14 to TRBJ1-1; confidence is insufficient to name the D gene. The CDR3 corresponds to CASSQEGWAPNTEAFF. The DNA sequence is TGTGCCAGCAGCCAAGAGGGGTGGGCACCCAACACTGAAGCTTTCTTT.